Listed here are 19 T cell receptor beta chains from one sample, sequenced in a study of breast tumors, draining lymph nodes, adjacent tissues. TCRdb itself ran the multiplex PCR reads through MiXCR, one entry per CDR3 protein. The top ten hold around 30% of the sample, which has 14,000 to 15,000 distinct CDR3 sequences, more than 45% seen once. Sequenced: tumor-adjacent breast tissue. The receptors come from a female donor with breast cancer. Some clones in this sample may be carry-over from other donors' samples.

This clonotype has just one count. V is TRBV7-2 and J is TRBJ2-1; TRBD1 agrees at 7 bases. CDR1 is SGHTA, CDR2 FQGNSA, per germline. The V and J ends lost 1 base and 9 bases, in that order; junction bases with no gene match: 12. The CDR3 is 16 amino acids. The CDR3 loop is CASSLGRQGAMGEQFF. Written as DNA, the CDR3 is TGTGCCAGCAGCTTAGGGAGACAGGGAGCGATGGGTGAGCAGTTCTTC.

This clonotype occurred many times. This rearrangement joins TRBV27 to TRBJ1-4, with TRBD1 matching 8 bases. The germline V gene has CDR1 MNHEY and CDR2 SMNVEV (reference sequence). V lost 5 bases and J lost 6; bases outside the gene matches: 11. There are 16 residues in the CDR3. CDR3 coding DNA: TGTGCCAGCAGTCCTATGCTCAGGGGGCTGGATGAAAAACTGTTTTTT. Translated, it gives CASSPMLRGLDEKLFF.

Regarding this clonotype: Germline is not matched at one junction end, which may reflect a read error. The V and J genes are TRBV9 and TRBJ2-2, with TRBD2 identical over 8 bases. CDR1 is SGDLS, CDR2 YYNGEE, per germline. The CDR3 is made up of 15 amino acids. The CDR3 region has the DNA TGTGCCAGCAGCGCACCGGGACTAGACACCGGGGAGCTGTTCTTT. Protein product: CASSAPGLDTGELFF.

This clonotype was counted many times. This sequence joins TRBV6-4 and TRBJ2-4; perhaps TRBD2 as D (5 bases). V lost 0 bases to trimming and J lost 0 bases, with 9 bases between them. CDR1 and CDR2 from the germline V gene are MRHNA and SNTAGT. The CDR3 covers 16 residues. The CDR3 region has the DNA TGTGCCAGCAGTGACTCGAGGGATCTAGCCAAAAACATTCAGTACTTC. Its protein is CASSDSRDLAKNIQYF.

The CDR3 DNA is TGTGCCAGTCATCGACCCGGGGCTAGCCCCGGGGAGCTGTTTTTT. Translation gives CASHRPGASPGELFF. This chain joins TRBV19 and TRBJ2-2; D may correspond to TRBD1 or TRBD2 (5 bases each). The CDR3 is 15 residues long. V was shortened by 8 bases and J by 6 bases, with 19 bases between the two germline ends. The germline CDR1 and CDR2 sequences are LNHDA and SQIVND (reference sequence).

This clonotype was picked up many times. CDR3 amino acids: CASGQNSYEQYF. The DNA of the CDR3 is TGTGCCAGCGGACAGAACTCCTACGAGCAGTACTTC. The chain links TRBV6-1 to TRBJ2-7, with D possibly TRBD1 on 6 matching bases. V was trimmed by 8 bases and J by 0 bases, leaving 8 bases between them. This CDR3 is 12 amino acids long. The V gene's germline CDR1 is MNHNS and CDR2 SASEGT.

To note about this clonotype: This may be a read error, as it is one base from a much larger clone. The chain recombines TRBV11-2 with TRBJ2-2; TRBD2 matches 8 bases. This CDR3 is built from 15 residues. V gave up 1 base and J gave up 6 bases; unmatched junction bases: 4. Germline loops: CDR1 SGHAT, CDR2 FQNNGV. The CDR3 bases are TGTGCCAGCAGCTTAGTACTAGCGGCAGCCGGGGAGCTGTTTTTT. This encodes CASSLVLAAAGELFF.

This clonotype has a count of ten or more. The chain is built from TRBV11-2 and TRBJ2-5; D call uncertain. Germline-derived CDR1 and CDR2 are SGHAT and FQNNGV. V was cut by 0 bases and J by 3 bases, with 5 bases left in between. The CDR3 is 13 amino acids. CDR3 amino acids: CASSLEPEETQYF. The DNA for the CDR3 is TGTGCCAGCAGCTTAGAACCTGAAGAGACCCAGTACTTC.

This clonotype was found many times. The chain uses TRBV6-5 and TRBJ2-1, with D unclear. The germline CDR1 and CDR2 sequences are MNHEY and SVGAGI. The CDR3 has 13 amino acids. The V and J ends lost 2 bases and 3 bases respectively, with 5 bases between them. The CDR3 DNA sequence: TGTGCCAGCAGTTACCAGGACTACAATGAGCAGTTCTTC. It encodes CASSYQDYNEQFF.

Of note for this clonotype: The conserved closing phenylalanine or tryptophan is absent in this CDR3, likely reflecting a read error. It is unclear where the CDR3 begins or ends on the DNA, so no DNA is shown, and the CDR3 is as TCRdb lists it. V is TRBV7-9 and J is TRBJ2-5. CDR1 and CDR2 from the germline V gene are SEHNR and FQNEAQ (reference sequence). The CDR3 length equals 16 residues, ends included. This CDR3 is CASSLGNSNYGYTFGS.

The gene calls are TRBV4-1 and TRBJ1-1; TRBD1 matches at 10 bases. Germline assignment: CDR1 MGHRA and CDR2 YSYEKL. The CDR3 length is 17 residues. The V and J ends lost 4 bases and 0 bases, in that order; junction bases with no gene match: 8. CDR3 nucleotide sequence: TGCGCCAGCAGCCCCGGACAGGGGGTTTACATGAACACTGAAGCTTTCTTT. Its translation: CASSPGQGVYMNTEAFF.

CDR3 sequence: CASTGLRGTEAFF. The CDR3 DNA sequence: TGTGCCAGCACCGGGCTACGGGGAACTGAAGCTTTCTTT. V usage is TRBV12-3 or TRBV12-4 and J usage is TRBJ1-1, with unresolved D. CDR3 size: 13 residues. V lost 7 bases and J lost 5, with 14 bases in between.

J is TRBJ2-2 and V is TRBV2; D possibly corresponds to TRBD1 (5 bases). The ends were cut back, 2 bases at V and 6 bases at J, with 7 bases in the middle. CDR1 and CDR2 from the germline V gene are SNHLY and FYNNEI. This CDR3 has 13 amino acids. Written as DNA, the CDR3 is TGTGCCAGCAGTGAAAGGGGATCCGGGGAGCTGTTTTTT. This translates into CASSERGSGELFF.

As concerns this clonotype: The conserved closing phenylalanine or tryptophan is absent in this CDR3, likely reflecting a read error. The chain is built from TRBV20-1 and TRBJ1-2; D call uncertain. This CDR3 has 14 amino acids. CDR1 DFQATT and CDR2 SNEGSKA come from the germline V gene (reference sequence). V was trimmed by 4 bases and J by 6 bases, leaving 18 bases between them. CDR3 amino acids: CSAMWTSGRNGYTL. CDR3 sequence (DNA): TGCAGTGCTATGTGGACTAGCGGGAGGAATGGCTACACCCTC.

This clonotype was counted many times. The chain employs TRBV6-1 and TRBJ1-2, with no clear D. The CDR3 runs to 13 residues. Germline V gene sequence: CDR1 MNHNS, CDR2 SASEGT. V lost 6 bases and J lost 1, with 9 bases in between. Here the CDR3 reads CASSPDLNYGYTF. The CDR3 DNA is TGTGCCAGCAGCCCAGACCTTAACTATGGCTACACCTTC.

This clonotype was picked up one time. The V call is TRBV28, the J call TRBJ2-5; D uncertain. This CDR3 spans 14 amino acids. Germline V gene sequence: CDR1 MDHEN, CDR2 SYDVKM. With 6 bases removed from V and 5 bases from J, the gap between germline ends came to 16 bases. CDR3 region: CASSLRYSWETQYF. The CDR3 DNA reads as TGTGCCAGCAGCTTACGATATTCTTGGGAGACCCAGTACTTC.

The V call is TRBV2, the J call TRBJ2-7; D is undetermined. The J call may be faulty, since TRBJ2-1 better matches the DNA end. The germline CDR1 and CDR2 sequences are SNHLY and FYNNEI. The CDR3 is 13 amino acids. The CDR3 loop is CASSSESYNEQFF. The CDR3 DNA reads as TGTGCCAGCAGTAGCGAGTCCTACAATGAGCAGTTCTTC.

The CDR3 region has the DNA TGTGCCAGCAGCACGACTAGCGGGGGAATCTACGAGCAGTACTTC. Translating gives CASSTTSGGIYEQYF. The rearrangement uses TRBV7-2 and TRBJ2-7; TRBD2 matches at 12 bases. J gave up 3 bases and V 5 bases, and 5 bases lay outside the gene matches. Germline lookup yields CDR1 SGHTA and CDR2 FQGNSA. The CDR3 length is 15 residues.

The chain uses TRBV4-1 and TRBJ2-2; possible D gene TRBD2, 5 bases. The germline CDR1 and CDR2 sequences are MGHRA and YSYEKL. The V end was cut by 0 bases, the J end by 1 base, with 12 bases between. There are 17 residues in the CDR3. CDR3 sequence: CASSQDLRGWNTGELFF. In nucleotides, the CDR3 is TGCGCCAGCAGCCAAGATCTACGAGGGTGGAACACCGGGGAGCTGTTTTTT.